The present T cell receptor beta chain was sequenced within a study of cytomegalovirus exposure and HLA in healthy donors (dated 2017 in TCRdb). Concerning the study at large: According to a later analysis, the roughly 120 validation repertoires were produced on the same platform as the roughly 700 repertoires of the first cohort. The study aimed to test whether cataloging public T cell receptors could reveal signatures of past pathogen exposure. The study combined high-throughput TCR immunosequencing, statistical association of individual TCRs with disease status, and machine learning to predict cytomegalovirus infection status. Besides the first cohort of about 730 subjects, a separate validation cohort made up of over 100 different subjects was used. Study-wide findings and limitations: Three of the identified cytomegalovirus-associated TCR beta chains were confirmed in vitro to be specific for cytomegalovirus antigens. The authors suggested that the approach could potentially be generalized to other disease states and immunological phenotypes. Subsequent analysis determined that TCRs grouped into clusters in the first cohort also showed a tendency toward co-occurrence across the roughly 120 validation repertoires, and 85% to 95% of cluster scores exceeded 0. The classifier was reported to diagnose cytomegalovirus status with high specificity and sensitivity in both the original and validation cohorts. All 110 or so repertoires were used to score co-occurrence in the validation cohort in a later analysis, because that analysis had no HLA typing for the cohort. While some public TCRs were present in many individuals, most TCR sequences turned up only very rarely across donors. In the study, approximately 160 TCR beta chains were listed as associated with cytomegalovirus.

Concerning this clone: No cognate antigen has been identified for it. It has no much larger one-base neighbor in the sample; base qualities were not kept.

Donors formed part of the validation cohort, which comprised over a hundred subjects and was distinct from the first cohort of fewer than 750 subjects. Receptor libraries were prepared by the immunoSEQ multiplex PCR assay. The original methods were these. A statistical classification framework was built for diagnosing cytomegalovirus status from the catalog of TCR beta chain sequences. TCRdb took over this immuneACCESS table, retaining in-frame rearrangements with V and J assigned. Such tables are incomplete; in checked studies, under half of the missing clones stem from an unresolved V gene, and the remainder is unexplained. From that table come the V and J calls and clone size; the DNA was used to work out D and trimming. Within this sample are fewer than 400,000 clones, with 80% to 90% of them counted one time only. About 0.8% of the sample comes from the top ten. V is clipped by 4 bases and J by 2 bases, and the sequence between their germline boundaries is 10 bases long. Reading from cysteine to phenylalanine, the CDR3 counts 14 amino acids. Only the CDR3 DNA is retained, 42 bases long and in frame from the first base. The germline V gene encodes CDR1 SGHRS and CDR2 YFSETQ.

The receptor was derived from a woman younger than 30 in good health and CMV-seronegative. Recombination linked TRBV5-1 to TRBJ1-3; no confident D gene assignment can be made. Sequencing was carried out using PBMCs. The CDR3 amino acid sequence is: CASSPGWAGNTIYF. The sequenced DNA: TGCGCCAGCAGCCCCGGGTGGGCTGGAAACACCATATATTTT.